The next 18 T cell receptor beta chains were all read from a single sample in a study of T cells in Graves' hyperthyroidism and ophthalmopathy. It was RNA transcripts that yielded the amplified TCR beta CDR3 regions. An initial round of RT-PCR targeting the TCR CDR3 relied on the HTBI primer set. TCRdb ran MiXCR on the multiplex PCR reads and lists one entry per CDR3 protein. The table lists around 600,000 distinct CDR3 sequences, 14% of them singletons. Sequencing input: blood. The receptors were sampled from a woman between 45 and 60 years old with Graves' ophthalmopathy.

This clonotype was detected a few times. As DNA, the CDR3 is TGTGCCAGTAGTCAGCGATGGGATCAGCCCCAGCATTTT. It yields the protein CASSQRWDQPQHF. This chain links TRBV19 with TRBJ1-5; the D is unclear. V lost 5 bases to trimming and J lost 5 bases, with 10 bases between them. The CDR3 runs 13 residues. The germline V gene encodes CDR1 LNHDA and CDR2 SQIVND (reference sequence).

This clonotype was detected many times. The chain links TRBV3-1 to TRBJ2-5; the D gene is possibly TRBD1 (5 bases). The germline gives CDR1 LGHDT, CDR2 YNNKEL (reference sequence). This CDR3 comprises 17 residues. The germline V and J ends were trimmed by 1 base and 5 bases, with 20 bases remaining between them. The CDR3 coding sequence is TGTGCCAGCAGCCAAGTCAACAGGTTCCCCGTTATGGAGACCCAGTACTTC. It translates to CASSQVNRFPVMETQYF.

Ten or more counts support this clonotype. The chain recombines TRBV7-9 with TRBJ1-2; the D is unclear. CDR1 is SEHNR and CDR2 is FQNEAQ in the germline V gene (reference sequence). Trimming left V 1 base short and J 1 base short, with 7 bases between. The CDR3 is 14 residues long. In DNA form, the CDR3 reads TGTGCCAGCAGCTTAGAAGCACGTAACTATGGCTACACCTTC. Protein: CASSLEARNYGYTF.

This clonotype showed up many times. The gene calls are TRBV6-2 or TRBV6-3 and TRBJ1-5; TRBD1 aligns across 11 bases. The CDR3 is 20 amino acids. With V trimmed by 3 bases and J by 2 bases, 15 bases remained unmatched. CDR1 is MNHEY, CDR2 SVGEGT, per germline. The CDR3 sequence is CASSYPTGTGGSGGNQPQHF. DNA of the CDR3: TGTGCCAGCAGTTATCCCACCGGGACAGGGGGTAGTGGGGGCAATCAGCCCCAGCATTTT.

J is TRBJ2-1 and V is TRBV5-4; D gene unclear. There are 16 residues in the CDR3. V dropped 4 bases and J dropped 2 bases, with 16 bases sitting between them. The germline CDR1 and CDR2 sequences are SGHNT and YYREEE (reference sequence). The chain's CDR3 is CASSQNAPSAYNEQFF. CDR3 coding DNA: TGTGCCAGCAGCCAAAACGCCCCGAGTGCCTACAATGAGCAGTTCTTC. The variable domain in full, with the rest retrieved from reference TRBV5-4 and TRBJ2-1, is ETGVTQSPTHLIKTRGQQVTLRCSSQSGHNTVSWYQQALGQGPQFIFQYYREEENGRGNFPPRFSGLQFPNYSSELNVNALELDDSALYLCASSQNAPSAYNEQFFGPGTRLTVL.

This clonotype showed up many times. V is TRBV6-2 or TRBV6-3 and J is TRBJ2-1; no clear D gene. Germline lookup yields CDR1 MNHEY and CDR2 SVGEGT. V shed 7 bases and J shed 2 bases, with 9 bases lying between them. The CDR3 length is 13 residues. The CDR3 region has the DNA TGTGCCAGCACCAACAGAGCCTACAATGAGCAGTTCTTC. This codes for CASTNRAYNEQFF.

The sample holds many counts of this clonotype. The chain employs TRBV7-8 and TRBJ2-7, with 8 positions matching TRBD1. In germline, CDR1 is SGHVS, CDR2 FQNEAQ. Unmatched junction bases numbered 7, after V lost 3 bases and J lost 3 bases. This CDR3 contains 15 residues. CDR3 DNA: TGTGCCAGCAGCTTTGGGACAGGACCAAACTACGAGCAGTACTTC. It yields the protein CASSFGTGPNYEQYF. Full variable domain (outside the CDR3, taken from reference TRBV7-8 and TRBJ2-7): GAGVSQSPRYKVAKRGQDVALRCDPISGHVSLFWYQQALGQGPEFLTYFQNEAQLDKSGLPSDRFFAERPEGSVSTLKIQRTQQEDSAVYLCASSFGTGPNYEQYFGPGTRLTVT.

This clonotype came up many times. The chain recombines TRBV7-4 with TRBJ1-2; maybe TRBD1 (5 bases). The V end lost 8 bases, the J end lost 1 base, and 14 bases lay between the germline ends. The CDR3 consists of 14 residues. Germline assignment: CDR1 SGHVT and CDR2 SQSDAQ. The CDR3 DNA reads as TGTGCCAGCCGCCACCCAGGGTGTAACTATGGCTACACCTTC. Translation gives CASRHPGCNYGYTF.

This chain joins TRBV6-2 or TRBV6-3 and TRBJ2-7, with 10 nucleotides matching TRBD2. The V and J ends lost 6 bases and 0 bases, in that order; junction bases with no gene match: 14. Germline values: CDR1 MNHEY, CDR2 SVGEGT. The CDR3 runs to 18 residues. Here the CDR3 reads CASSQDPMGTSVSYEQYF. As DNA, the CDR3 is TGTGCCAGCAGCCAAGATCCGATGGGGACTAGCGTCTCCTACGAGCAGTACTTC.

To note about this clonotype: This may be a read error, as it is one base from a much larger clone. Because the CDR3 is missing its conserved closing phenylalanine or tryptophan, this is likely a read error. The V gene is TRBV18, the J gene TRBJ2-7; no firm D call. CDR3 length: 13 residues. Between the trimmed V and J ends, which lost 2 bases and 6 bases, there was a span of 11 bases. The V gene's germline CDR1 is KGHSH and CDR2 LQKENI. The CDR3 protein is CASSPVADGEQYL. CDR3 nucleotide sequence: TGTGCCAGCTCACCAGTAGCAGACGGCGAGCAGTACCTC.

Remarks on this clonotype: The junction differs from germline at one of its ends, possibly a read error. This sequence joins TRBV29-1 and TRBJ2-1; D is perhaps TRBD2 (6 bases). The CDR3 runs 12 residues. Germline V gene lookup returns CDR1 SQVTM and CDR2 ANQGSEA. The CDR3 DNA reads as TGCAACGTTTTCGGGGGATCCGGTGGGCAGTTCTTC. It codes for CNVFGGSGGQFF.

This clonotype has a count of ten or more. The chain links TRBV5-1 to TRBJ2-5; D is undetermined. Trimming removed 4 bases at V and 3 bases at J, with 10 bases between. The CDR3 has 13 amino acids. Germline V CDR1 and CDR2: SGHRS, YFSETQ. The DNA of the CDR3 is TGCGCCAGCAGCAGCATTGTAGAAGAGACCCAGTACTTC. Protein: CASSSIVEETQYF.

This clonotype was counted many times. The chain recombines TRBV28 with TRBJ1-2, with D possibly TRBD1 on 5 matching bases. There are 14 residues in the CDR3. Looked up from germline, CDR1 is MDHEN and CDR2 is SYDVKM. The ends were cut back, 7 bases at V and 6 bases at J, with 18 bases in the middle. CDR3 sequence: CASTLGTLEDGYTF. In DNA, the CDR3 is TGTGCCAGCACCCTAGGGACCCTTGAAGATGGCTACACCTTC.

This clonotype was seen ten or more times. This chain connects TRBV6-1 to TRBJ1-6; D gene ambiguous. From germline, CDR1 is MNHNS and CDR2 SASEGT. The CDR3 sequence is 15 residues long. Trimming stripped 5 bases from V and 14 bases from J, with 22 bases between. The CDR3 DNA reads as TGTGCCAGCAGTACACCGACCGTGGCGGATGGTGCCCTCCACTTT. Its translation is CASSTPTVADGALHF.

The sample holds many counts of this clonotype. The CDR3 bases are TGTGCCAGCACCACAGGGGTCTACGAGCAGTACTTC. It codes for CASTTGVYEQYF. The chain couples TRBV2 to TRBJ2-7; 7 bases are a match to TRBD1. With V trimmed by 7 bases and J by 3 bases, 3 bases remained unmatched. From germline, CDR1 is SNHLY and CDR2 FYNNEI. The CDR3 contains 12 residues. The variable domain in full, with the rest retrieved from reference TRBV2 and TRBJ2-7, is EPEVTQTPSHQVTQMGQEVILRCVPISNHLYFYWYRQILGQKVEFLVSFYNNEISEKSEIFDDQFSVERPDGSNFTLKIRSTKLEDSAMYFCASTTGVYEQYFGPGTRLTVT.

This rearrangement joins TRBV19 to TRBJ1-5; no clear D gene. The CDR3 is made up of 13 amino acids. Germline V CDR1 and CDR2: LNHDA, SQIVND (reference sequence). The V end was cut by 7 bases, the J end by 5 bases, with 12 bases between. The CDR3 region is CASTLGSYQPQHF. CDR3 sequence (DNA): TGTGCCAGTACCCTAGGGAGCTATCAGCCCCAGCATTTT.

This clonotype was counted many times. The rearrangement uses TRBV27 and TRBJ2-7, with TRBD2 matching over 8 bases. The germline V gene encodes CDR1 MNHEY and CDR2 SMNVEV (reference sequence). With 2 bases clipped from V and 6 bases from J, the junction kept 6 bases outside the gene matches. The CDR3 sequence is 14 residues long. CDR3 residues: CASSLSPSGLEQYF. CDR3 in DNA: TGTGCCAGCAGTTTAAGTCCTAGCGGGCTCGAGCAGTACTTC.

The V and J genes are TRBV9 and TRBJ1-1; D may be TRBD1 (5 bases). The germline V and J ends were trimmed by 0 bases and 4 bases, with 10 bases remaining between them. The CDR3 extends over 14 amino acids. The germline CDR1 and CDR2 sequences are SGDLS and YYNGEE. The CDR3 loop is CASSVAIQGTEAFF. The CDR3 bases are TGTGCCAGCAGCGTAGCTATTCAGGGCACTGAAGCTTTCTTT.